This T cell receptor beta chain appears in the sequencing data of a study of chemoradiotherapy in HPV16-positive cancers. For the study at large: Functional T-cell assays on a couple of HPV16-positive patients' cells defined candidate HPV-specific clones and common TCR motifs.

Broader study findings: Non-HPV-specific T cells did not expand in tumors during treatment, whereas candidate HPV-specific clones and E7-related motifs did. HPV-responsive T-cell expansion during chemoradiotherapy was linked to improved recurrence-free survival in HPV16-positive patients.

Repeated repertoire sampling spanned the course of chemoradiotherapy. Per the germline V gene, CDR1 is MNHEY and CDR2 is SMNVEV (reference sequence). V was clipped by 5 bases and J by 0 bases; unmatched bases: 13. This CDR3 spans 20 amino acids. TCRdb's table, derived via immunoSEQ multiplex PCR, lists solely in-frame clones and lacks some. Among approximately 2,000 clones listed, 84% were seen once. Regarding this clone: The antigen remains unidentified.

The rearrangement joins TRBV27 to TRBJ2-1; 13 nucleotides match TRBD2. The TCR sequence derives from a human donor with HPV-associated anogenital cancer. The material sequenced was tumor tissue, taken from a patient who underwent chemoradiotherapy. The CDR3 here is CASSPSPGLAGPNSYNEQFF. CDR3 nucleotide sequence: TGTGCCAGCAGTCCGTCTCCGGGACTAGCGGGACCCAACTCCTACAATGAGCAGTTCTTC.